This is a list of T cell receptor beta chains from one sample in a study of HIV-infected children after antiretroviral therapy interruption. One entry per CDR3 protein, called by TCRdb with MiXCR from the 3' RACE reads. This sample has around 47,000 distinct CDR3 sequences, with around 4.1% found just once. The specimen comprised CD45RA+ CD4+ T cells from PBMCs, pooled from several time points, sampled from a donor given antiretroviral therapy, either interrupted or continuous. These TCRs come from a pool of human donors with HIV. Both conserved end residues are trimmed from each CDR3. The order of the fields is CDR3 length, V gene, clone size, J gene, CDR3 protein. Clone sizes are given selectively: once, few, many, or a class where the clone is expanded.

cdr3_length: 13; v_call: TRBV12-3/TRBV12-4; clone_size: many; j_call: TRBJ2-2; cdr3_aa: ASSFGGAYTGELF
cdr3_length: 10; v_call: TRBV29-1; clone_size: many; j_call: TRBJ1-4; cdr3_aa: SARGDSEKLF
cdr3_length: 14; v_call: TRBV7-9; clone_size: many; j_call: TRBJ1-1; cdr3_aa: ASSLDRTEKNTEAF
cdr3_length: 12; v_call: TRBV23-1; clone_size: few; j_call: TRBJ1-2; cdr3_aa: ASPEEEDGYGYT
cdr3_length: 12; v_call: TRBV20-1; clone_size: .; j_call: TRBJ2-2; cdr3_aa: SARGTGDFGELF
cdr3_length: 11; v_call: TRBV5-1; clone_size: many; j_call: TRBJ1-1; cdr3_aa: ASSPQGGTEAF
cdr3_length: 15; v_call: TRBV19; clone_size: .; j_call: TRBJ2-6; cdr3_aa: ASSPHRGRDGANVLT
cdr3_length: 13; v_call: TRBV29-1; clone_size: many; j_call: TRBJ1-1; cdr3_aa: SVGGLQTLNTEAF
cdr3_length: 12; v_call: TRBV10-3; clone_size: many; j_call: TRBJ2-6; cdr3_aa: AISGLTGANVLT
cdr3_length: 12; v_call: TRBV28; clone_size: few; j_call: TRBJ2-7; cdr3_aa: ASIGTSDSYEQY
cdr3_length: 12; v_call: TRBV4-2; clone_size: many; j_call: TRBJ1-1; cdr3_aa: ASSQIQQNTEAF
cdr3_length: 12; v_call: TRBV11-2; clone_size: many; j_call: TRBJ2-1; cdr3_aa: ASSSGQLLNEQF
cdr3_length: 12; v_call: TRBV12-3/TRBV12-4; clone_size: many; j_call: TRBJ2-4; cdr3_aa: ASSSGTVTNIQY
cdr3_length: 10; v_call: TRBV20-1; clone_size: many; j_call: TRBJ2-3; cdr3_aa: SARWGPDTQY
cdr3_length: 13; v_call: TRBV6-6; clone_size: many; j_call: TRBJ2-1; cdr3_aa: ASQLRDRAYNEQF
cdr3_length: 12; v_call: TRBV30; clone_size: many; j_call: TRBJ2-7; cdr3_aa: AWAPGQGLYEQY
cdr3_length: 13; v_call: TRBV20-1; clone_size: many; j_call: TRBJ2-1; cdr3_aa: SARDAGGPGNEQF
cdr3_length: 11; v_call: TRBV12-3/TRBV12-4; clone_size: .; j_call: TRBJ1-1; cdr3_aa: ASSTTGNTEAF
cdr3_length: 13; v_call: TRBV5-8; clone_size: many; j_call: TRBJ2-7; cdr3_aa: ASSRKQEFSYEQY
cdr3_length: 11; v_call: TRBV18; clone_size: many; j_call: TRBJ2-7; cdr3_aa: ASSPGAFYEQY